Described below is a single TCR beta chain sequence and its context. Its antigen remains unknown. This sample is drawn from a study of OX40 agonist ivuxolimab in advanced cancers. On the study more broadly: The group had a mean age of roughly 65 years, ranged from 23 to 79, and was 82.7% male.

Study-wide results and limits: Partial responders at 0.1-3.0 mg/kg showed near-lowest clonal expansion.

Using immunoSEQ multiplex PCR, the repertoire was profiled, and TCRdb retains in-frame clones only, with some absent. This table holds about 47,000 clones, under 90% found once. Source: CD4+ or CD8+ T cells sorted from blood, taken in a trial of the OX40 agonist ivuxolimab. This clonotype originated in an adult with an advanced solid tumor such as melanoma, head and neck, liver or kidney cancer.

Written as DNA, the CDR3 is TGTGCCAGCAGTGACGGCGACAGTGATCAGCCCCAGCATTTT. This gives the protein CASSDGDSDQPQHF. The rearrangement links TRBV25-1 to TRBJ1-5, with D perhaps TRBD1 (5 bases). Deletions cut 3 bases from V and 5 bases from J, with 11 bases between. Germline V CDR1 and CDR2: MGHDK, SYGVNS. This CDR3 is 14 amino acids long.